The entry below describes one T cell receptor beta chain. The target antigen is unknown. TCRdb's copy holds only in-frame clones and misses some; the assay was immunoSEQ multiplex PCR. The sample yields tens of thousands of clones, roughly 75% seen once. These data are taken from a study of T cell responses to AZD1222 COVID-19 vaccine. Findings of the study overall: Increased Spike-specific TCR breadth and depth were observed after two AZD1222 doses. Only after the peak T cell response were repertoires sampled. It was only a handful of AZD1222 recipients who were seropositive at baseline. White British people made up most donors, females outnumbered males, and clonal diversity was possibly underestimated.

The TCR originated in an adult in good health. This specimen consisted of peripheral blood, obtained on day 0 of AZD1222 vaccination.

Here the CDR3 reads CASSLDTGQGAYDTQYF. As DNA, the CDR3 is TGCGCCAGCAGCTTGGATACAGGACAGGGGGCTTACGATACGCAGTATTTT. The chain carries TRBV5-1 and TRBJ2-3; 11 bases are a match to TRBD1. Germline lookup yields CDR1 SGHRS and CDR2 YFSETQ. V shed 0 bases, J shed 6 bases, and the junction held 9 bases outside the gene matches. The length of the CDR3 is 17 residues.